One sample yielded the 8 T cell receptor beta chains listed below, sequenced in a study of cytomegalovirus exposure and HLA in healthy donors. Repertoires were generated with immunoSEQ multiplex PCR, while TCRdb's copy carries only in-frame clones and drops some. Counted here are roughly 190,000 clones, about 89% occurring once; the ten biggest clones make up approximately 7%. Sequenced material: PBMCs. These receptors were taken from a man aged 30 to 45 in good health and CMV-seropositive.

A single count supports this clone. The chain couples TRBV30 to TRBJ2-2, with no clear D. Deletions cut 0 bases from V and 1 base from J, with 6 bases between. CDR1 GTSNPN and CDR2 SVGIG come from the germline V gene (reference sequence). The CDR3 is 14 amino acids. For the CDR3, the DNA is TGTGCCTGGAGTGTCAGTTGGAACACCGGGGAGCTGTTTTTT. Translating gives CAWSVSWNTGELFF.

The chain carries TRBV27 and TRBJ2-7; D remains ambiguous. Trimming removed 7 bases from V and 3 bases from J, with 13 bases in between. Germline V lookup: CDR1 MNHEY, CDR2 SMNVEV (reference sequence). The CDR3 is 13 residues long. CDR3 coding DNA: TGTGCCAGCAAGGTGGAAGGTCTCTACGAGCAGTACTTC. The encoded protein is CASKVEGLYEQYF.

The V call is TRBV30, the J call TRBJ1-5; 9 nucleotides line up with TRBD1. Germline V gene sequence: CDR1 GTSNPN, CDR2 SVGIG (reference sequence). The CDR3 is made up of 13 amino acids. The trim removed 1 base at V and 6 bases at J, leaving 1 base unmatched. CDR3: CAWSGDRAQPQHF. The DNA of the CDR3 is TGTGCCTGGAGTGGGGACAGGGCTCAGCCCCAGCATTTT.

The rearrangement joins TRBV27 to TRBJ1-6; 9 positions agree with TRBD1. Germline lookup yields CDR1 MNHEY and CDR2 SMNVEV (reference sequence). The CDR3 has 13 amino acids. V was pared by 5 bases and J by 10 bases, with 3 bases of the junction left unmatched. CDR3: CASSQGQGSPLHF. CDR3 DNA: TGTGCCAGCAGTCAGGGACAGGGATCACCCCTCCACTTT.

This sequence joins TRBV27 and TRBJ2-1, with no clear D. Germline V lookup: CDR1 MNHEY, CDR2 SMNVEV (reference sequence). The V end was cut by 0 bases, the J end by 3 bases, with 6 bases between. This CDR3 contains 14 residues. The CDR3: CASSLSPSYNEQFF. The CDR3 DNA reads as TGTGCCAGCAGTTTATCCCCTAGCTACAATGAGCAGTTCTTC.

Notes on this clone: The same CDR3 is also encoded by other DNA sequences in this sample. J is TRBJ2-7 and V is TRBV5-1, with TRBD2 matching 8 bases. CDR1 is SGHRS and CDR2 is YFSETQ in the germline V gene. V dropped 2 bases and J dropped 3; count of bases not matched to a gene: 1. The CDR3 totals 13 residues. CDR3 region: CASSFREGYEQYF. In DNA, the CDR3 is TGCGCCAGCAGCTTTCGGGAGGGCTACGAGCAGTACTTC.

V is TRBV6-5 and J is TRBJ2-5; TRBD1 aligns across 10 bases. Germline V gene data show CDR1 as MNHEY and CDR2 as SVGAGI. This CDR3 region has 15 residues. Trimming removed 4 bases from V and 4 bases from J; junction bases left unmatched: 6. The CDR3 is CASSSDRGRIETQYF. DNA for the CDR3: TGTGCCAGCAGTTCCGACAGGGGGCGCATAGAGACCCAGTACTTC.

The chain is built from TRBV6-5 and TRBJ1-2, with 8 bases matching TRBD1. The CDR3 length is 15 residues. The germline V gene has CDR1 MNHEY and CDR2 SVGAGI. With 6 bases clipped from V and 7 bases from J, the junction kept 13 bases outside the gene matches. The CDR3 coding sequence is TGTGCCAGCAGGATGCAGGGGGCCGTCGGTCGTGGCTACACCTTC. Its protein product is CASRMQGAVGRGYTF.